This entry features one TCR beta chain sequence. What it binds is unknown. The source of the sample is a study of shared clonotypes between healthy human individuals. Study observations and caveats: The four-donor shared clonotypes exceeded non-shared clonotypes in generation probability, with non-shared ones scoring lower. Few donors limited the genetic and exposure-history diversity represented.

The assay used deep level. Only in-frame clones appear in the TCRdb table, and some are missing; sequencing was by immunoSEQ multiplex PCR. The table includes 2 million to 2.5 million clones, nearly 97% detected once. CDR1 and CDR2 from the germline V gene are SGHNT and YYREEE (reference sequence). This CDR3 contains 15 residues. Trimming stripped 4 bases from V and 1 base from J, with 11 bases between. The clonotype originates from a man aged 18 to 30 in good health. The V gene is TRBV5-4, the J gene TRBJ2-2; D assignment may be TRBD1 or TRBD2 (5 bases each). Sequences were obtained from naive CD4+ T cells sorted from blood. Subset defined: CD45RA+ positively selected. CDR3 DNA: TGTGCCAGCAGCACCGGGACGGTGAACACCGGGGAGCTGTTTTTT. This encodes CASSTGTVNTGELFF.